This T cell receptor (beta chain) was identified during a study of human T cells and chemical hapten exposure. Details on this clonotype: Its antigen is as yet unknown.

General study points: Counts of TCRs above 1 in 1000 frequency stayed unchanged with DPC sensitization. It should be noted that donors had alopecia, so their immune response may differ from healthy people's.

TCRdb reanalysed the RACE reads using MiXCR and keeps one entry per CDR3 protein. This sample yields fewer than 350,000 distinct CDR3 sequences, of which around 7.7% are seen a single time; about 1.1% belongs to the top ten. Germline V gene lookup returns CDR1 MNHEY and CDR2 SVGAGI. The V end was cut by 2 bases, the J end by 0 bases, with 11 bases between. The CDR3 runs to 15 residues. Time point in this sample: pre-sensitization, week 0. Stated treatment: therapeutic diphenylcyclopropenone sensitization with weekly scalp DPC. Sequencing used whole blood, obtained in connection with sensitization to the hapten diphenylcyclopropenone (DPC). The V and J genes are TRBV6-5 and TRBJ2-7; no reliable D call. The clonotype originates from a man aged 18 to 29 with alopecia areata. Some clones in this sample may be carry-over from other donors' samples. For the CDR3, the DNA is TGTGCCAGCAGTTACCGGCATAAGAGCTCCTACGAGCAGTACTTC. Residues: CASSYRHKSSYEQYF.